Sequencing of this TCR beta chain was carried out in a study of cytomegalovirus exposure and HLA in healthy donors. Germline V CDR1 and CDR2: SQVTM, ANQGSEA. Trimming pared 4 bases from V and 2 bases from J, leaving 14 bases between. The CDR3 is made up of 14 amino acids. Notes on this clone: Its cognate antigen is unknown.

PCR involved 60 Vbeta and 13 Jbeta primers. Clones were sequenced by immunoSEQ multiplex PCR, and TCRdb holds only the in-frame ones, with some missing. The sample consists of approximately 210,000 clones, 82% of them appearing once. Overall study results and limits: Researchers reported in a later analysis that common viral pathogens appeared linked to several top clusters. In a later analysis, at a false discovery rate of 0.05, under 20,000 TCR beta sequences were associated with HLA alleles.

The sequenced material came from PBMCs. This TCR derives from a man in his forties or fifties in good health and CMV-seropositive. The chain is built from TRBV29-1 and TRBJ2-5; tentatively, D is TRBD2 (7 bases). The CDR3 spells CSVGGGAGQETQYF. The CDR3 nucleotides read TGCAGCGTTGGTGGGGGGGCCGGGCAAGAGACCCAGTACTTC.